This entry is about one TCR beta chain. What it binds is unknown. These data are taken from a study of beta chain features in type 1 diabetes. Study conclusions and caveats: cDNA sequencing could over-represent cells with high TCR expression. For type 1 diabetes patients, VDJ junctions showed fewer insertions and more deletions. The study found moderately but significantly shorter TCRB CDR3s in all four CD4+ subsets of Type 1 diabetes patients.

The sequenced template was cDNA made from the entire isolated RNA. Measured with immunoSEQ multiplex PCR; TCRdb has only the in-frame clones, and not every one. Among under 450,000 clones listed, approximately 14% were seen once. The CDR3 is 14 amino acids. Per the germline V gene, CDR1 is MNHEY and CDR2 is SVGAGI. V was trimmed by 6 bases and J by 10 bases, leaving 19 bases between them. This receptor was identified in a man aged 25-45 years in good health. The sequenced material came from naive CD4+ T cells from blood. V and J are TRBV6-5 and TRBJ2-1, with D uncertain. The CDR3 here is CASSRPGPTGEQFF. The CDR3 DNA reads TGTGCCAGCAGCCGACCTGGGCCAACCGGCGAGCAGTTCTTC.